The rows below give T cell receptor beta chains drawn from one sample of a study of blood T cells in healthy people across ages. TCRdb passed the 5' RACE reads through MiXCR, listing each CDR3 protein once. The table lists about 780,000 distinct CDR3 sequences, around 24% of them singletons. The sample was also linked to a second study, of T cells of mothers and their children.

The sample taken for sequencing was blood. These receptors were collected from a boy younger than 18 in good health. Each CDR3 is given with its conserved first and last residue. The D gene is left open where the match is weak. Not every row has a clone size; where given, it reads once, few, many or a size class.

clone_size	v_call	j_call	d_call	cdr3_nt	cdr3_aa
once	TRBV6-6	TRBJ2-5	.	TGTGCCAGCAGGCCTCCCGGAGACCGAGAGACCCAGTACTTC	CASRPPGDRETQYF
few	TRBV19	TRBJ2-7	TRBD2	TGTGCCAGTAGCGGGAGGCAAGGATACGAGCAGTACTTC	CASSGRQGYEQYF
.	TRBV5-8	TRBJ1-6	TRBD1	TGTGCCAGCAGCTTGGGGACAGGGTCTGGTTCACCCCTCCACTTT	CASSLGTGSGSPLHF
few	TRBV24-1	TRBJ2-5	.	TGTGCCACCGCGGGGGCCTCGGGGGAGACCCAGTACTTC	CATAGASGETQYF
.	TRBV7-9	TRBJ2-3	.	TGTGCCAGCAGCTTAGGAAGGGATAGTACGCAGTATTTT	CASSLGRDSTQYF
.	TRBV20-1	TRBJ2-1	.	TGCAGTGCTAGACCCCCGGCAGGGCCCTATGAGCAGTTCTTC	CSARPPAGPYEQFF
few	TRBV28	TRBJ2-7	TRBD2	TGTGCCAGCAGTACGGGGGGTGGAAGCCCCTACGAGCAGTACTTC	CASSTGGGSPYEQYF
.	TRBV7-2	TRBJ2-1	TRBD2	TGTGCCAGCAGCTCGGTAGGACTAGCGACGTACAATGAGCAGTTCTTC	CASSSVGLATYNEQFF
few	TRBV7-9	TRBJ2-1	.	TGTGCCAGCAGCTTAGGGGGCGGGAAAACCTTCTACAATGAGCAGTTCTTC	CASSLGGGKTFYNEQFF
few	TRBV5-1	TRBJ2-7	TRBD1	TGCGCCAGCTCCGACAGGGGTACAGGCGAGCAGTACTTC	CASSDRGTGEQYF
.	TRBV7-3	TRBJ1-6	.	TGTGCCAGCAGCCCCCAGGTGGGGCCGGGACGCTCACCCCTCCACTTT	CASSPQVGPGRSPLHF
.	TRBV19	TRBJ2-5	.	TGTGCCAGTAGTATCTTGGTCAGCGAAGAGACCCAGTACTTC	CASSILVSEETQYF
.	TRBV5-1	TRBJ1-6	.	TGCGCCAGCAGCGGGGAGGGGAAGTATGCACCCCTCCACTTT	CASSGEGKYAPLHF
few	TRBV19	TRBJ2-5	.	TGTGCCAGTAGCGCCCTGGGACGCGTGAGGGAGACCCAGTACTTC	CASSALGRVRETQYF
.	TRBV20-1	TRBJ1-1	.	TGCAGTGCTAGAGATTTCCGGGGGTCGGGGGAAGAAGCTTTCTTT	CSARDFRGSGEEAFF
.	TRBV6-1	TRBJ1-4	.	TGTGCCAGCACAGCCCAGGCGAATGAAAAACTGTTTTTT	CASTAQANEKLFF
few	TRBV6-1	TRBJ2-7	TRBD1	TGTGCCAGCAGAACAACCACAGGGGCCCTGTACGAGCAGTACTTC	CASRTTTGALYEQYF
.	TRBV5-6	TRBJ2-3	.	TGTGCCAGCAGCTTGCCTCGAGGACCTTGTAGCGCAGATACGCAGTATTTT	CASSLPRGPCSADTQYF
.	TRBV7-6	TRBJ1-4	.	TGTGCCAGCAGCTTAGAATCCCTGGGGGTGGATGAAAAACTGTTTTTT	CASSLESLGVDEKLFF
.	TRBV20-1	TRBJ2-1	.	TGCAGTGCCCAAAGAGGGGCGGGATCGTTCTTC	CSAQRGAGSFF
few	TRBV20-1	TRBJ2-7	TRBD2	TGCAGTGCTTCCCGGGGGGGCCGATACGAGCAGTACTTC	CSASRGGRYEQYF
.	TRBV5-1	TRBJ2-2	TRBD1	TGCGCCAGCAGCTCCACACCGGACAGGGCGGGCGGGGAGCTGTTTTTT	CASSSTPDRAGGELFF